This TCR beta chain stems from a study of identical twins. Study-wide results and caveats: Twin-shared out-of-frame alpha sequences were enriched for low generation probability. Invariant MAIT and iNKT cells could partly confound zero-insertion analyses.

V lost 4 bases to trimming and J lost 5 bases, with 8 bases between them. Per the germline V gene, CDR1 is SGHTA and CDR2 is FQGNSA. The CDR3 totals 12 residues. TCRdb re-called the 5' RACE reads through MiXCR, storing one row per CDR3 protein. The table includes some 900,000 distinct CDR3 sequences, around an eighth detected once. With regard to this clonotype: What it binds is unknown.

This same sample was also taken into another study, of yellow fever vaccine responses in identical twins.

This TCR derives from a young woman in good health. The sequencing sample was made of PBMCs. The chain combines TRBV7-2 with TRBJ2-5, with D perhaps matching TRBD1 (5 bases). DNA for the CDR3: TGTGCCAGCAGCTCGAACAGGGAGACCCAGTACTTC. Translating it yields CASSSNRETQYF.